One sample yielded the 21 T cell receptor beta chains listed below, sequenced in a study of brain metastases from non-small cell lung cancer (dated by TCRdb to the late 2010s). Receptor libraries were prepared by the immunoSEQ multiplex PCR assay. The immuneACCESS repertoire file appears here via TCRdb, limited to in-frame rearrangements. These files lack a portion of the clones; in checked studies, under half of the deficit traces to unresolved V genes, and the cause of the others is not known. The sample profile shows 2,000 to 3,000 clones; approximately 83% of them were found once. The ten largest clones represent 18% of the sample. Source material: primary lung tumor tissue. The cell subset or site label of this sample denotes: primary lung tumor paired with brain metastasis. The receptors shown here come from a donor aged 40 or over with non-small cell lung cancer.

This clone was seen a handful of times. This specimen includes other DNA sequences encoding the same CDR3. The chain is built from TRBV15 and TRBJ1-1; D is possibly TRBD1 (6 bases). This CDR3 has 15 residues. From germline, CDR1 is LNHNV and CDR2 YYDKDF (reference sequence). Trimming stripped 6 bases from V and 2 bases from J, with 16 bases between. CDR3 loop: CATRGRTARNTEAFF. For the CDR3, the DNA is TGTGCCACCAGAGGGAGGACAGCCCGAAACACTGAAGCTTTCTTT.

Notes on this clone: A much larger clone lies one base from this, so it may be a read error. Other DNA sequences in the sample encode the same CDR3. The rearrangement joins TRBV5-1 to TRBJ2-7; D might be TRBD1 or TRBD2, each matching 5 bases. Germline lookup yields CDR1 SGHRS and CDR2 YFSETQ. The CDR3 totals 14 residues. The CDR3: CASSSTGAVYEQYF. CDR3 bases: TGCGCCAGCAGCTCAACCGGGGCCGTCTACGAGCAATACTTC. The full variable domain, completed using reference TRBV5-1 and TRBJ2-7, is KAGVTQTPRYLIKTRGQQVTLSCSPISGHRSVSWYQQTPGQGLQFLFEYFSETQRNKGNFPGRFSGRQFSNSRSEMNVSTLELGDSALYLCASSSTGAVYEQYFGPGTRLTVT.

This chain uses TRBV30 with TRBJ2-3, with D unclear. The CDR3 is 12 residues long. V was pared by 1 base and J by 4 bases, with 6 bases between. CDR1 and CDR2 from the germline V gene are GTSNPN and SVGIG (reference sequence). The CDR3 sequence: CAWSEVADTQYF. For the CDR3, the DNA is TGTGCCTGGAGTGAGGTCGCAGATACGCAGTATTTT.

The chain is built from TRBV12-3 or TRBV12-4 and TRBJ1-1; D not certain. The germline V and J ends were trimmed by 8 bases and 0 bases, with 10 bases remaining between them. CDR3 length equals 13 residues. In DNA form, the CDR3 reads TGTGCCAGCGGGGTCGGGATGAACACTGAAGCTTTCTTT. Its protein product is CASGVGMNTEAFF.

The chain combines TRBV6-5 with TRBJ1-6; maybe TRBD1 (5 bases). The CDR3 has 12 residues. V was trimmed by 6 bases and J by 13 bases, leaving 13 bases between them. Germline V gives CDR1 MNHEY, CDR2 SVGAGI. In DNA form, the CDR3 reads TGTGCCAGCAGGGCAGGGAGGGTCCCCCTCCACTTT. Amino acids: CASRAGRVPLHF.

Regarding this clone: One end of the junction fails to match germline, which may point to a read error. The chain employs TRBV24-1 and TRBJ1-1, with D hard to call. Germline V gene lookup returns CDR1 KGHDR and CDR2 SFDVKD. The CDR3 totals 13 residues. The CDR3 DNA reads as TGTGCCACACAAGGTTCGCCGAACACTAAAGCTTTCTTT. This encodes CATQGSPNTKAFF.

The chain joins TRBV4-2 to TRBJ1-2, with no clear D. Germline V gene lookup returns CDR1 LGHNA and CDR2 YNFKEQ. Deletions cut 1 base from V and 8 bases from J, with 11 bases between. This CDR3 comprises 13 residues. The CDR3: CASSQGENRGYTF. The CDR3 DNA sequence: TGTGCCAGCAGCCAAGGAGAGAATCGCGGCTACACCTTC.

This chain connects TRBV7-2 to TRBJ2-7; D unresolved. The CDR3 consists of 14 residues. Germline loops: CDR1 SGHTA, CDR2 FQGNSA. Trimming took 5 bases from V and 3 from J, leaving 14 bases between them. CDR3 sequence reads: CASSPDAGYYEQYF. CDR3 bases: TGTGCCAGCAGCCCGGATGCAGGATACTACGAGCAGTACTTC.

The chain has TRBV7-2 and TRBJ2-4, with 7 nucleotides matching TRBD1. Unmatched junction bases numbered 9, after V lost 3 bases and J lost 7 bases. This CDR3 has 15 residues. Germline V gene lookup returns CDR1 SGHTA and CDR2 FQGNSA. This chain's CDR3 is CASSFSGTDRNIQYF. For the CDR3, the DNA is TGTGCCAGCAGCTTCTCCGGGACAGATAGGAACATTCAGTACTTC. Combining the CDR3 with reference TRBV7-2 and TRBJ2-4 gives the whole variable domain GAGVSQSPSNKVTEKGKDVELRCDPISGHTALYWYRQSLGQGLEFLIYFQGNSAPDKSGLPSDRFSAERTGGSVSTLTIQRTQQEDSAVYLCASSFSGTDRNIQYFGAGTRLSVL.

The J gene is TRBJ2-1, the V gene TRBV19; D might be TRBD1 (7 bases). CDR1 is LNHDA, CDR2 SQIVND, per germline (reference sequence). V shed 5 bases and J shed 6 bases, with 20 bases lying between them. This CDR3 is built from 16 residues. In DNA, the CDR3 is TGTGCCAGTAGTCGTCAGGGGGGCGGTTCGATCAATGAGCAGTTCTTC. Protein: CASSRQGGGSINEQFF. The full variable domain, in which reference TRBV19 and TRBJ2-1 provide the parts outside the CDR3, is DGGITQSPKYLFRKEGQNVTLSCEQNLNHDAMYWYRQDPGQGLRLIYYSQIVNDFQKGDIAEGYSVSREKKESFPLTVTSAQKNPTAFYLCASSRQGGGSINEQFFGPGTRLTVL.

This clone was picked up a small number of times. The V and J genes are TRBV6-5 and TRBJ1-1; D unresolved. There are 12 residues in the CDR3. Germline V gene data show CDR1 as MNHEY and CDR2 as SVGAGI. Trimming pared 6 bases from V and 4 bases from J, leaving 9 bases between. This CDR3 reads CASRDLPTEAFF. CDR3 nucleotides: TGTGCCAGCAGAGATCTCCCCACTGAAGCTTTCTTT.

J is TRBJ2-1 and V is TRBV5-1; D uncertain. CDR3 length: 12 residues. Germline V lookup: CDR1 SGHRS, CDR2 YFSETQ. Trimming shortened V by 4 bases and J by 9 bases, and 11 bases separated the two germline ends. CDR3 in amino acids: CASSPLGSEQFF. As DNA, the CDR3 is TGCGCCAGCAGCCCTCTAGGCAGTGAGCAGTTCTTC.

Points on this clone: Germline is not matched at one junction end, which may reflect a read error. The chain uses TRBV6-5 and TRBJ2-1; D is possibly TRBD1 or TRBD2 (6 bases each). CDR1 and CDR2 (germline): MNHEY, SVGAGI. The CDR3 contains 14 residues. The CDR3 is CANSYGGSYNEQFF. Here the CDR3 DNA reads TGTGCCAACAGTTACGGGGGCTCTTACAATGAGCAGTTCTTC.

The chain is built from TRBV9 and TRBJ2-3, with 8 bases identical to TRBD2. The CDR3 runs 16 residues. Germline trimming cut 2 bases from V and 3 bases from J; bases unmatched to any gene: 8. Germline V gene data show CDR1 as SGDLS and CDR2 as YYNGEE. Here the CDR3 DNA reads TGTGCCAGCAGCGTCAAGACCGGGACTAGTACAGATACGCAGTATTTT. Translation gives CASSVKTGTSTDTQYF.

V gene TRBV6-1 combines with J gene TRBJ1-1, with D uncertain. The germline V and J ends were trimmed by 3 bases and 1 base, with 6 bases remaining between them. Germline V CDR1 and CDR2: MNHNS, SASEGT. This CDR3 has 13 residues. CDR3 amino acids: CASSDPGNTEAFF. Here the CDR3 DNA reads TGTGCCAGCAGTGACCCGGGGAACACTGAAGCTTTCTTT.

The rearrangement uses TRBV7-2 and TRBJ2-5; D is unclear. Trimming removed 5 bases from V and 5 bases from J, with 9 bases in between. The germline V gene has CDR1 SGHTA and CDR2 FQGNSA. There are 12 residues in the CDR3. CDR3 sequence: CASSLSEETQYF. In DNA, the CDR3 is TGTGCCAGCAGCCTCTCAGAGGAGACCCAGTACTTC. Full variable domain (rest looked up from reference TRBV7-2 and TRBJ2-5): GAGVSQSPSNKVTEKGKDVELRCDPISGHTALYWYRQSLGQGLEFLIYFQGNSAPDKSGLPSDRFSAERTGGSVSTLTIQRTQQEDSAVYLCASSLSEETQYFGPGTRLLVL.

V gene TRBV7-2 combines with J gene TRBJ1-4; 7 positions match TRBD1. Losses at the gene ends were 2 bases for V and 6 bases for J; bases not matched to a gene: 9. This CDR3 comprises 16 residues. CDR1 and CDR2 from the germline V gene are SGHTA and FQGNSA. CDR3 nucleotide sequence: TGTGCCAGCAGCTTAATAAGGGGGCAGGGATATGAAAAACTGTTTTTT. Residues: CASSLIRGQGYEKLFF.

CDR3 amino acids: CASSLRVRGFGELFF. The DNA for the CDR3 is TGTGCCAGCAGCTTGCGGGTCCGAGGGTTCGGGGAGCTGTTTTTT. The chain employs TRBV5-8 and TRBJ2-2; D may be TRBD2 (5 bases). The ends were cut back, 1 base at V and 7 bases at J, with 14 bases in the middle. The CDR3 loop spans 15 amino acids. The germline V gene has CDR1 SGHTS and CDR2 YDEGEE.

This chain connects TRBV7-9 to TRBJ2-3; D ambiguous. CDR3 length equals 13 residues. Trimming took off 4 bases at V and 6 bases at J, with 11 bases between the two ends. In germline, CDR1 is SEHNR, CDR2 FQNEAQ (reference sequence). The CDR3 protein is CASSSDERDTQYF. In DNA, the CDR3 is TGTGCCAGCAGCTCGGATGAGAGGGATACGCAGTATTTT.

The rearrangement links TRBV7-8 to TRBJ1-5; 7 bases map to TRBD1. The V gene's germline CDR1 is SGHVS and CDR2 FQNEAQ. The CDR3 loop spans 16 amino acids. V dropped 1 base and J dropped 3; count of bases not matched to a gene: 6. The CDR3 DNA reads as TGTGCCAGCAGCTTAGAGACAGGGATAAACAATCAGCCCCAGCATTTT. Translating gives CASSLETGINNQPQHF.

This clone was recorded only once. The rearrangement joins TRBV19 to TRBJ1-2; TRBD1 is a possible D gene (5 bases). Germline CDR1 reads LNHDA; CDR2 reads SQIVND (reference sequence). The CDR3 contains 15 residues. Trimming pared 5 bases from V and 6 bases from J, leaving 19 bases between. The CDR3 protein is CASSSGPLGSDGYTF. The CDR3 bases are TGTGCCAGTAGTTCAGGGCCTTTGGGCAGCGATGGCTACACCTTC.